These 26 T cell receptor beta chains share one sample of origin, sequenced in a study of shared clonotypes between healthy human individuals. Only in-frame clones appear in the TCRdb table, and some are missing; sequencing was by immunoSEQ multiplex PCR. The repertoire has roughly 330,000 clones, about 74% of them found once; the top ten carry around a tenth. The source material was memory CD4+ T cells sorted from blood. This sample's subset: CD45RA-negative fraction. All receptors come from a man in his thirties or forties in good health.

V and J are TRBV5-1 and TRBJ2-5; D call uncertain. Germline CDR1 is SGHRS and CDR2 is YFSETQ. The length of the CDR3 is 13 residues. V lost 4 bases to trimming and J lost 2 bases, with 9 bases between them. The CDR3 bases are TGCGCCAGCAGCGCCGGGTTACAAGAGACCCAGTACTTC. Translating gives CASSAGLQETQYF.

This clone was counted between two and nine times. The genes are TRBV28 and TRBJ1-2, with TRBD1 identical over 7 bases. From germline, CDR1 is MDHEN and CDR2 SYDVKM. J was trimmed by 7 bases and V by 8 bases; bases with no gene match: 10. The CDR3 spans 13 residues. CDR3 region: CASHGDSQGGYTF. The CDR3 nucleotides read TGTGCCAGCCACGGGGACAGCCAGGGTGGCTACACCTTC.

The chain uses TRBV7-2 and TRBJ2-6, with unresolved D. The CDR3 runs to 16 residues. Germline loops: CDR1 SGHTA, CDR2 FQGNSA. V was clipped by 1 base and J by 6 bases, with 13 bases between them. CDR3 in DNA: TGTGCCAGCAGCTTAGACCCATCTCTGGAGGCCAACGTCCTGACTTTC. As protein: CASSLDPSLEANVLTF.

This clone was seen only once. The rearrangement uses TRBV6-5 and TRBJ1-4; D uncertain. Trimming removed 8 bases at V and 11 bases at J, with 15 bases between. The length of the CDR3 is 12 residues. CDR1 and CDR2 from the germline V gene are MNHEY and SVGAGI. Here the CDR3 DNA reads TGTGCCAGCGGTGATGCGGGGTGGAAACTGTTTTTT. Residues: CASGDAGWKLFF.

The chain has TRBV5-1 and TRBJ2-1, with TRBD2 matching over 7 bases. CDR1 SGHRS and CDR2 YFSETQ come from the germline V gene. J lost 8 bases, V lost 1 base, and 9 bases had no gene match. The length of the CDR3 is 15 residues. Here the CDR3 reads CASSLYGRSGDEQFF. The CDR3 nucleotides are TGCGCCAGCAGCTTGTACGGGAGGTCAGGCGATGAGCAGTTCTTC.

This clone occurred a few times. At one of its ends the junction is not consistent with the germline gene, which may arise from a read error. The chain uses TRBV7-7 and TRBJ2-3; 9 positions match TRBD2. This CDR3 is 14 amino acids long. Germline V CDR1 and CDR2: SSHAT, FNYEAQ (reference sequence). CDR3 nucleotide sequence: TGTGCTAGCAGCTTAGCGGGAGTGTCAGATACGCAGTATTTT. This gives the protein CASSLAGVSDTQYF. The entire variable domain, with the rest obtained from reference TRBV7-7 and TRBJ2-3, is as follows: GAGVSQSPRYKVTKRGQDVTLRCDPISSHATLYWYQQALGQGPEFLTYFNYEAQPDKSGLPSDRFSAERPEGSISTLTIQRTEQRDSAMYRCASSLAGVSDTQYFGPGTRLTVL.

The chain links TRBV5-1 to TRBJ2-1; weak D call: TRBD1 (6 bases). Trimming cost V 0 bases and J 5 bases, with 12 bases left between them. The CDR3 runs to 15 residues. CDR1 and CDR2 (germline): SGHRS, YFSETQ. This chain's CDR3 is CASSLEGVPNNEQFF. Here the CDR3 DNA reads TGCGCCAGCAGCTTGGAGGGGGTACCGAACAATGAGCAGTTCTTC.

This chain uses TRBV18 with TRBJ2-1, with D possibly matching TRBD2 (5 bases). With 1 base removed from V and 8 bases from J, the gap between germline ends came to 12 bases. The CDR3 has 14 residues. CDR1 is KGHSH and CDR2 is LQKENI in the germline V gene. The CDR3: CASSPQPADDEQFF. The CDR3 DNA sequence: TGTGCCAGCTCACCACAGCCAGCGGACGATGAGCAGTTCTTC.

CDR3 amino acids: CASSGGTDTLWNTEAFF. CDR3 nucleotides: TGTGCCAGCAGTGGGGGGACAGACACATTGTGGAACACTGAAGCTTTCTTT. This chain uses TRBV2 with TRBJ1-1, with 7 bases lining up with TRBD1. Trimming took 4 bases from V and 1 from J; bases not matched to a gene: 12. Germline V gene data show CDR1 as SNHLY and CDR2 as FYNNEI. CDR3 size: 17 residues.

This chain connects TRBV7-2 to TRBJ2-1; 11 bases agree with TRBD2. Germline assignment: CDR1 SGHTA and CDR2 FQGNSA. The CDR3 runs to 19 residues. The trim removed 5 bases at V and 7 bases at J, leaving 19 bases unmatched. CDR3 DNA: TGTGCCAGCAGCACCCAGTTCGGGTTGACTAGCGGGAATGGAAATGAGCAGTTCTTC. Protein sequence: CASSTQFGLTSGNGNEQFF.

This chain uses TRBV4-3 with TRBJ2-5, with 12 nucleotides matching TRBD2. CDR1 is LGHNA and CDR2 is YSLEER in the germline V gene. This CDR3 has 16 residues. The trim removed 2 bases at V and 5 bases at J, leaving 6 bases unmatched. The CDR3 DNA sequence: TGCGCCAGCAGCCAACTAACCGGGACTAGCGGGGAGACCCAGTACTTC. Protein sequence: CASSQLTGTSGETQYF.

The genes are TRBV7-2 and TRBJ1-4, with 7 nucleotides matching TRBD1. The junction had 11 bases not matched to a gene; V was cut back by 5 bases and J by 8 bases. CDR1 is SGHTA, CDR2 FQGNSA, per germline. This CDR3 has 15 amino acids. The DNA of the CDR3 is TGTGCCAGCAGCCCGCAGACAGGGAGCGGGGAAAAACTGTTTTTT. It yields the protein CASSPQTGSGEKLFF.

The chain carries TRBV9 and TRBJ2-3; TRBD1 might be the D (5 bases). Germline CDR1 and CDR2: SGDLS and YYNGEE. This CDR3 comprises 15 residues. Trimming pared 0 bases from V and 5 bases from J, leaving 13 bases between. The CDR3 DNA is TGTGCCAGCAGCGTAGGAGCTATCCAGGGAGATACGCAGTATTTT. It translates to CASSVGAIQGDTQYF.

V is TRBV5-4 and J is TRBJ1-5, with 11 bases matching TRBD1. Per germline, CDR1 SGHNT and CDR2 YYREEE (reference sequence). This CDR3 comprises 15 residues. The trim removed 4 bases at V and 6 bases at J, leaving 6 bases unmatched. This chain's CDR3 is CASSAGTGGSQPQHF. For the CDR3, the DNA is TGTGCCAGCAGCGCCGGGACAGGGGGGAGTCAGCCCCAGCATTTT.

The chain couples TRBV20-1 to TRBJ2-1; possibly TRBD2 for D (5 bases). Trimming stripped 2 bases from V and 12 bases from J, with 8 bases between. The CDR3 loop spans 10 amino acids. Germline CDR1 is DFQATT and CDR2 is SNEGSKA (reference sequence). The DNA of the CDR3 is TGCAGTGCTAGACGAGAGGGGCAGTTCTTC. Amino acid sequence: CSARREGQFF.

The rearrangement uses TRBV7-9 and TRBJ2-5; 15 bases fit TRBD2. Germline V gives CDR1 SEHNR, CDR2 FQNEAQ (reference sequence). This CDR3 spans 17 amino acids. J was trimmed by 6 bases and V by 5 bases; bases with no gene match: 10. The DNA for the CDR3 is TGTGCCAGCAGCCCCATGGGACTAGCGGGAGGAGTAAAGACCCAGTACTTC. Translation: CASSPMGLAGGVKTQYF.

This CDR3 reads CASSETTWVGSYEQYF. The CDR3 DNA follows: TGTGCCAGCAGTGAAACAACATGGGTTGGGTCCTACGAGCAGTACTTC. The chain couples TRBV2 to TRBJ2-7; D gene unclear. V gave up 2 bases and J gave up 1 base, with 15 bases separating them. There are 16 residues in the CDR3. Germline-derived CDR1 and CDR2 are SNHLY and FYNNEI.

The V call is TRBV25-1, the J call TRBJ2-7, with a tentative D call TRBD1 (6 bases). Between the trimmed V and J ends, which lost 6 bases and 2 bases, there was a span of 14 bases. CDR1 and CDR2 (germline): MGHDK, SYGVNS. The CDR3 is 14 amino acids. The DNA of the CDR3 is TGTGCCAGCAGACCGACAGGAGCTCCCTACGAGCAGTACTTC. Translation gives CASRPTGAPYEQYF.

CDR3 sequence: CASTTIYNEQFF. CDR3 sequence (DNA): TGTGCCAGTACCACAATTTACAATGAGCAGTTCTTC. The chain combines TRBV19 with TRBJ2-1; D unclear. There are 12 residues in the CDR3. Germline V CDR1 and CDR2: LNHDA, SQIVND (reference sequence). The V end was cut by 7 bases, the J end by 4 bases, with 8 bases between.

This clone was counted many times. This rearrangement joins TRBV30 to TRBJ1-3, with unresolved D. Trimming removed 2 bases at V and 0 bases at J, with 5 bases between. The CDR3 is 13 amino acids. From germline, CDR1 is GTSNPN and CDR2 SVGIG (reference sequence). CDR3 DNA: TGTGCCTGGAGTATATCCTCTGGAAACACCATATATTTT. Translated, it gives CAWSISSGNTIYF.

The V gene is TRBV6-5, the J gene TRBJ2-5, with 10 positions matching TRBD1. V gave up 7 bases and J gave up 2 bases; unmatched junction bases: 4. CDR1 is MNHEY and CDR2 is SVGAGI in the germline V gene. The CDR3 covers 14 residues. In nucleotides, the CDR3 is TGTGCCAGCACCCCGGGACAGGGGCAAGAGACCCAGTACTTC. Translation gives CASTPGQGQETQYF.

Here the CDR3 reads CASSSPRGTYEQYF. CDR3 DNA: TGTGCCAGCAGCTCCCCCAGGGGGACCTACGAGCAGTACTTC. V gene TRBV11-2 combines with J gene TRBJ2-7; TRBD1 matches at 7 bases. This CDR3 contains 14 residues. Per the germline V gene, CDR1 is SGHAT and CDR2 is FQNNGV. Trimming removed 4 bases from V and 2 bases from J; junction bases left unmatched: 5.

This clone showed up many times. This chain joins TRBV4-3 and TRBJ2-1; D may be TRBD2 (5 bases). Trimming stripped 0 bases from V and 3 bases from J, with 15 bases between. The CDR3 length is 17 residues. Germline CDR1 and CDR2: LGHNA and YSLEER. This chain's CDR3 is CASSQEVPGRNYNEQFF. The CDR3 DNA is TGCGCCAGCAGCCAAGAGGTCCCGGGAAGGAACTACAATGAGCAGTTCTTC.

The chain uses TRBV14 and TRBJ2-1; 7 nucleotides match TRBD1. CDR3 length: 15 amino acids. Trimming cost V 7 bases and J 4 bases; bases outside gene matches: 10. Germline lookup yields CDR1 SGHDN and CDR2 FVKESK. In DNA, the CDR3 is TGTGCCAGCAACCCCCAGGGGACAGTATACAATGAGCAGTTCTTC. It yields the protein CASNPQGTVYNEQFF.

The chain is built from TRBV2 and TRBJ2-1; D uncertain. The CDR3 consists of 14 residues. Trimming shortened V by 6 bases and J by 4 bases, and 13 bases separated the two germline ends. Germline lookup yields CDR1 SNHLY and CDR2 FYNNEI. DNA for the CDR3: TGTGCCAGCAGGGTACGACAAGGTTACAATGAGCAGTTCTTC. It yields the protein CASRVRQGYNEQFF. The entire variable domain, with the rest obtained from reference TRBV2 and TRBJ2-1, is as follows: EPEVTQTPSHQVTQMGQEVILRCVPISNHLYFYWYRQILGQKVEFLVSFYNNEISEKSEIFDDQFSVERPDGSNFTLKIRSTKLEDSAMYFCASRVRQGYNEQFFGPGTRLTVL.

In DNA form, the CDR3 reads TGTGCCAGCAAGAGTTACGGGACAGGGGGCCAGGGCTACACCTTC. Translation: CASKSYGTGGQGYTF. This chain links TRBV28 with TRBJ1-2; 12 nucleotides agree with TRBD1. The CDR3 is 15 amino acids. From germline, CDR1 is MDHEN and CDR2 SYDVKM. Trimming removed 7 bases from V and 8 bases from J; junction bases left unmatched: 11.